This is a list of T cell receptor beta chains from one sample in a study of T-cell reconstitution after alpha-beta-depleted transplantation in children. MiXCR was run by TCRdb on the PCR reads, yielding one entry per CDR3 protein. This repertoire shows roughly 420,000 distinct CDR3 sequences, around 16% found once; its top ten account for under 30%. The sample consisted of PBMCs, mostly from graft donor cells, taken 360 days after TCRalphabeta/CD19-depleted stem cell transplant. These receptors were collected from a boy under two years old who had a stem cell transplant for Wiskott-Aldrich syndrome, so the T cells may come from the graft donor. The conserved cysteine and the conserved F or W are not part of the CDR3 here. The order of the fields is J gene, V gene, D gene, CDR3 protein. A D gene is named only where the DNA matches it firmly.

>TRBJ2-3|TRBV12-3/TRBV12-4|-
ASSFWSDTQY
>TRBJ2-4|TRBV30|-
AWGLAKNIQY
>TRBJ2-5|TRBV11-2|TRBD2
ASSLRTSQETQY
>TRBJ2-1|TRBV24-1|TRBD1
ATTNPGTGRDNEQF
>TRBJ2-1|TRBV24-1|-
ATGGQFYNEQF
>TRBJ2-1|TRBV24-1|-
ATSDSPSSSNEQF
>TRBJ2-3|TRBV24-1|TRBD1
ATSDYRDRGSKTDTQY
>TRBJ1-5|TRBV24-1|-
ATSDIGPNQPQH
>TRBJ1-4|TRBV12-3/TRBV12-4|-
ASSLSGEEGEKLF
>TRBJ2-5|TRBV7-6|-
ASSLEASQETQY
>TRBJ2-4|TRBV7-2|TRBD2
ASSLLSGTAKNIQY
>TRBJ2-1|TRBV6-1|TRBD2
ASRPSGGADNEQF
>TRBJ2-5|TRBV5-5|-
ASSPLGTETQY
>TRBJ2-3|TRBV24-1|TRBD2
ATSGSPGLAGGETDTQY
>TRBJ2-5|TRBV20-1|-
SARVKRVYQETQY
>TRBJ1-4|TRBV10-2|-
AVGSGPATNEKLF
>TRBJ2-3|TRBV29-1|-
SVISGPTDTQY
>TRBJ1-2|TRBV7-9|-
ASSLPGTLRGYT
>TRBJ2-7|TRBV7-8|-
ASSLEGFVDEQY
>TRBJ2-3|TRBV5-1|TRBD1
ASSSPGQGGDTQY
>TRBJ2-3|TRBV11-1|-
ASSLAGGWTGDATDTQY